Following are 26 T cell receptor beta chains from one sample sequenced in a study of blood T cell repertoires in COVID-19. Sequencing used immunoSEQ multiplex PCR; TCRdb keeps in-frame clones, though not all of them. The top ten hold just under 2% of the sample, which has about 260,000 clones, less than 90% seen once. The specimen sequenced was peripheral blood. The source of these receptors is a man aged 25-40 years with active or convalescent COVID-19.

The V and J genes are TRBV27 and TRBJ1-2; D is ambiguous. Per germline, CDR1 MNHEY and CDR2 SMNVEV (reference sequence). V dropped 0 bases and J dropped 4 bases, with 12 bases sitting between them. The CDR3 length is 15 residues. For the CDR3, the DNA is TGTGCCAGCAGTTTATCGGCCACAGTAAGCTATGGCTACACCTTC. It is translated as CASSLSATVSYGYTF.

This chain uses TRBV7-7 with TRBJ2-2, with 7 bases matching TRBD2. The CDR3 sequence is 15 residues long. V was pared by 7 bases and J by 1 base, with 6 bases of the junction left unmatched. Germline loops: CDR1 SSHAT, CDR2 FNYEAQ (reference sequence). In DNA form, the CDR3 reads TGTGCCAGCAAGGGAGGCGGGGGGAACACCGGGGAGCTGTTTTTT. Translated: CASKGGGGNTGELFF.

V gene TRBV7-6 combines with J gene TRBJ1-4, with 7 positions matching TRBD1. From germline, CDR1 is SGHVS and CDR2 FNYEAQ. The V and J ends lost 5 bases and 4 bases, in that order; junction bases with no gene match: 7. This CDR3 is 15 amino acids long. The chain's CDR3 is CASSDRVNSNEKLFF. CDR3 nucleotides: TGTGCCAGCAGCGACAGGGTGAACAGTAATGAAAAACTGTTTTTT.

The chain carries TRBV13 and TRBJ1-6, with D tentatively TRBD1 (5 bases). The CDR3 loop spans 14 amino acids. V lost 3 bases and J 7 bases, leaving 10 bases between the germline ends. The V gene's germline CDR1 is PRHDT and CDR2 FYEKMQ (reference sequence). The CDR3 spells CASSLGGMNSPLHF. The CDR3 bases are TGTGCCAGCAGCTTGGGGGGAATGAATTCACCCCTCCACTTT.

This rearrangement joins TRBV5-1 to TRBJ2-5; no firm D call. Germline values: CDR1 SGHRS, CDR2 YFSETQ. The V gene lost 0 bases and the J gene lost 4 bases, with 16 bases spanning the gap. CDR3 size: 16 residues. The CDR3 DNA sequence: TGCGCCAGCAGCTTGGGTCTCGGGTTTCGTGGAGAGACCCAGTACTTC. Protein: CASSLGLGFRGETQYF.

The J gene is TRBJ1-4, the V gene TRBV7-9; D is possibly TRBD1 (5 bases). In germline, CDR1 is SEHNR, CDR2 FQNEAQ (reference sequence). Trimming shortened V by 3 bases and J by 6 bases, and 14 bases separated the two germline ends. The CDR3 has 15 amino acids. For the CDR3, the DNA is TGTGCCAGCAGCTTTCCCAGCAGGGTTGATGAAAAACTGTTTTTT. It encodes CASSFPSRVDEKLFF.

This chain joins TRBV27 and TRBJ2-5, with TRBD1 matching 8 bases. The J segment lost 5 bases and the V segment lost 5 bases, leaving 4 bases of the junction unmatched. Germline assignment: CDR1 MNHEY and CDR2 SMNVEV (reference sequence). The CDR3 runs 13 residues. The CDR3 here is CASSPRTGETQYF. The CDR3 DNA sequence: TGTGCCAGCAGTCCACGGACAGGGGAGACCCAGTACTTC.

The rearrangement links TRBV18 to TRBJ1-1; 7 positions agree with TRBD1. The V gene's germline CDR1 is KGHSH and CDR2 LQKENI. The CDR3 is made up of 14 amino acids. J lost 1 base, V lost 3 bases, and 2 bases had no gene match. DNA for the CDR3: TGTGCCAGCTCACCGACAGGGTGGAACACTGAAGCTTTCTTT. Protein sequence: CASSPTGWNTEAFF.

In DNA, the CDR3 is TGCGCCAGCAGCCAAGATCCCGGACTAGCGGAGAACACCGGGGAGCTGTTTTTT. Translating it yields CASSQDPGLAENTGELFF. This chain joins TRBV4-3 and TRBJ2-2, with TRBD2 matching 10 bases. Germline assignment: CDR1 LGHNA and CDR2 YSLEER. CDR3 length: 18 amino acids. V lost 0 bases to trimming and J lost 1 base; unmatched junction nucleotides: 5.

The DNA for the CDR3 is TGCAGTGCTAGTGGCGCGGGGGGGCATCCTGAGCAGTTCTTC. Its protein is CSASGAGGHPEQFF. The V gene is TRBV20-1, the J gene TRBJ2-1, with 9 bases that match TRBD2. Germline CDR1 is DFQATT and CDR2 is SNEGSKA (reference sequence). This CDR3 spans 14 amino acids. V trimming: 3 bases; J trimming: 9 bases; junction bases outside the gene matches: 9.

V gene TRBV4-3 combines with J gene TRBJ1-1; 9 nucleotides match TRBD1. The CDR3 is 17 residues long. V dropped 4 bases and J dropped 4; count of bases not matched to a gene: 13. Germline CDR1 and CDR2: LGHNA and YSLEER. This chain's CDR3 is CASSRLTGGGGSTEAFF. The DNA of the CDR3 is TGCGCCAGCAGCCGCCTAACAGGGGGCGGGGGAAGCACTGAAGCTTTCTTT.

The chain combines TRBV15 with TRBJ2-1; TRBD1 matches at 7 bases. Germline V gene data show CDR1 as LNHNV and CDR2 as YYDKDF (reference sequence). V lost 1 base, J lost 12 bases, and 3 bases stayed unmatched. The CDR3 sequence is 12 residues long. In DNA, the CDR3 is TGTGCCACCAGCAGAGTCGGACAGGCGCAGTTCTTC. The encoded protein is CATSRVGQAQFF.

J is TRBJ1-2 and V is TRBV2, with TRBD1 identical over 7 bases. Germline trimming cut 2 bases from V and 5 bases from J; bases unmatched to any gene: 11. Germline V gene sequence: CDR1 SNHLY, CDR2 FYNNEI. This CDR3 contains 16 residues. The DNA for the CDR3 is TGTGCCAGCAGTGAATTGGCAGGGGGTTCGGGATATGGCTACACCTTC. Its translation is CASSELAGGSGYGYTF.

The CDR3 bases are TGTGCCAGCAGGGGACAGACCTCCACAGATACGCAGTATTTT. Amino acids: CASRGQTSTDTQYF. V and J are TRBV6-5 and TRBJ2-3, with TRBD1 matching 7 bases. From germline, CDR1 is MNHEY and CDR2 SVGAGI. Trimming at V came to 6 bases and at J to 2 bases, leaving 5 bases not matched to a gene. The CDR3 is 14 amino acids.

V gene TRBV27 combines with J gene TRBJ2-5, with TRBD1 matching over 9 bases. After removal of 3 bases from V and 4 bases from J, the junction contained 3 bases not matched to a gene. The CDR3 spans 14 residues. Germline CDR1 is MNHEY and CDR2 is SMNVEV (reference sequence). CDR3 sequence reads: CASSLDRGGETQYF. The CDR3 bases are TGTGCCAGCAGTTTGGACAGGGGAGGAGAGACCCAGTACTTC.

This sequence joins TRBV3-1 (or the pseudogene TRBV3-2) and TRBJ2-1, with TRBD2 identical over 14 bases. Germline values: CDR1 LGHDT, CDR2 YNNKEL (reference sequence). This CDR3 has 15 residues. The junction had 1 base not matched to a gene; V was cut back by 4 bases and J by 5 bases. The CDR3 loop reads CASSPTSGGDNEQFF. In DNA, the CDR3 is TGTGCCAGCAGCCCGACTAGCGGGGGGGACAATGAGCAGTTCTTC.

This CDR3 reads CASSVGMGVNTEAFF. The CDR3 DNA sequence: TGTGCCAGCAGCGTAGGTATGGGAGTGAACACTGAAGCTTTCTTT. The chain uses TRBV9 and TRBJ1-1; D uncertain. The CDR3 spans 15 residues. Germline values: CDR1 SGDLS, CDR2 YYNGEE. Trimming cost V 0 bases and J 0 bases, with 9 bases left between them. Full variable domain (rest looked up from reference TRBV9 and TRBJ1-1): DSGVTQTPKHLITATGQRVTLRCSPRSGDLSVYWYQQSLDQGLQFLIQYYNGEERAKGNILERFSAQQFPDLHSELNLSSLELGDSALYFCASSVGMGVNTEAFFGQGTRLTVV.

This clone was seen a handful of times. This chain links TRBV7-9 with TRBJ2-1; D possibly corresponds to TRBD2 (7 bases). The V end was cut by 1 base, the J end by 9 bases, with 13 bases between. CDR1 and CDR2 from the germline V gene are SEHNR and FQNEAQ (reference sequence). This CDR3 region has 14 residues. CDR3 sequence: CASSLGGGGGEQFF. The CDR3, as DNA: TGTGCCAGCAGCTTAGGCGGGGGCGGCGGTGAGCAGTTCTTC.

This chain connects TRBV4-1 to TRBJ2-5; 9 nucleotides agree with TRBD1. The V and J ends lost 0 bases and 6 bases, in that order; junction bases with no gene match: 14. The germline V gene encodes CDR1 MGHRA and CDR2 YSYEKL. The CDR3 covers 18 residues. CDR3 residues: CASSQDRMGQGFWQTQYF. The CDR3 nucleotides read TGCGCCAGCAGCCAAGATCGGATGGGACAGGGTTTTTGGCAGACCCAGTACTTC.

This clone is a singleton in its sample. Compared with germline, one end of the junction differs, possibly owing to a read error. This rearrangement joins TRBV18 to TRBJ1-2; 9 positions match TRBD1. The germline gives CDR1 KGHSH, CDR2 LQKENI. This CDR3 is 13 amino acids long. CDR3 in DNA: TGTGCCAGCTCATCCGGGACAGGGCACATAGAGGGCTTC. This translates into CASSSGTGHIEGF. The entire variable domain, with the rest obtained from reference TRBV18 and TRBJ1-2, is as follows: NAGVMQNPRHLVRRRGQEARLRCSPMKGHSHVYWYRQLPEEGLKFMVYLQKENIIDESGMPKERFSAEFPKEGPSILRIQQVVRGDSAAYFCASSSGTGHIEGFGSGTRLTVV.

The CDR3, as DNA: TGTGCCAGTAGTACTAGGACAGGGAACGCTTTCTTT. This translates into CASSTRTGNAFF. The chain recombines TRBV19 with TRBJ1-1; TRBD1 aligns across 8 bases. This CDR3 is 12 amino acids long. The V gene end was trimmed by 4 bases and the J gene end by 11 bases; junction bases not matched to a gene: 6. The germline V gene has CDR1 LNHDA and CDR2 SQIVND (reference sequence).

This clone was detected only a few times. CDR3 bases: TGTGCCAGCAGCCAAGAAGGGATGGGCAGGACTACCCCTCCTGGAAACACCATATATTTT. It yields the protein CASSQEGMGRTTPPGNTIYF. The V call is TRBV3-1 (or the pseudogene TRBV3-2), the J call TRBJ1-3; D not resolved. The CDR3 is 20 amino acids. From germline, CDR1 is LGHDT and CDR2 YNNKEL (reference sequence). Trimming cost V 0 bases and J 2 bases, with 23 bases left between them.

The rearrangement uses TRBV18 and TRBJ1-4; D may be TRBD1 (5 bases). CDR3 length equals 16 residues. In germline, CDR1 is KGHSH, CDR2 LQKENI. V was cut by 1 base and J by 5 bases, with 14 bases left in between. The CDR3: CASSPLGRAENEKLFF. CDR3 DNA sequence: TGTGCCAGCTCACCACTAGGCAGGGCAGAAAATGAAAAACTGTTTTTT.

The chain has TRBV13 and TRBJ2-7; TRBD1 matches at 8 bases. The CDR3 length is 14 residues. V was clipped by 8 bases and J by 0 bases; unmatched bases: 6. Germline assignment: CDR1 PRHDT and CDR2 FYEKMQ (reference sequence). The CDR3 region has the DNA TGTGCCAGCTCGACAGGGGCTAGCTCCTACGAGCAGTACTTC. Its protein is CASSTGASSYEQYF.

The J gene is TRBJ1-2, the V gene TRBV5-1; D unclear. The CDR3 length is 16 residues. Trimming shortened V by 0 bases and J by 4 bases, and 16 bases separated the two germline ends. Germline lookup yields CDR1 SGHRS and CDR2 YFSETQ. The CDR3 here is CASSLGGGSTAYGYTF. The DNA for the CDR3 is TGCGCCAGCAGCTTGGGCGGAGGCTCAACCGCCTATGGCTACACCTTC.

The rearrangement links TRBV6-4 to TRBJ2-1; the match to TRBD2 covers 9 bases. The CDR3 runs to 15 residues. The J segment lost 7 bases and the V segment lost 3 bases, leaving 7 bases of the junction unmatched. CDR1 MRHNA and CDR2 SNTAGT come from the germline V gene. For the CDR3, the DNA is TGTGCCAGCAGTGAGGTTAGCGGGGGATTTAATGAGCAGTTCTTC. Its protein product is CASSEVSGGFNEQFF.